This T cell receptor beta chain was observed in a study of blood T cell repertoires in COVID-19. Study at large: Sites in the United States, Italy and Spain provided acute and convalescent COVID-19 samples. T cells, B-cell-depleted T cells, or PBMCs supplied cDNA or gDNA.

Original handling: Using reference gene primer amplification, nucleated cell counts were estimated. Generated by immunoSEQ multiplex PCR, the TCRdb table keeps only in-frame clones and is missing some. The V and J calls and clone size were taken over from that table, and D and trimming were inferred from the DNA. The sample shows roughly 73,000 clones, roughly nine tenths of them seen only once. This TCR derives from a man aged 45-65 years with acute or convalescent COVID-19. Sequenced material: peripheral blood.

The CDR3: CASSSGILSFGDTQYF. In DNA, the CDR3 is TGTGCCAGCAGTTCGGGGATCTTATCGTTTGGAGATACGCAGTATTTT. The rearrangement joins TRBV6-5 to TRBJ2-3; possibly TRBD2 for D (5 bases). CDR3 size: 16 residues. With 4 bases removed from V and 5 bases from J, the gap between germline ends came to 19 bases. Germline V gene sequence: CDR1 MNHEY, CDR2 SVGAGI.